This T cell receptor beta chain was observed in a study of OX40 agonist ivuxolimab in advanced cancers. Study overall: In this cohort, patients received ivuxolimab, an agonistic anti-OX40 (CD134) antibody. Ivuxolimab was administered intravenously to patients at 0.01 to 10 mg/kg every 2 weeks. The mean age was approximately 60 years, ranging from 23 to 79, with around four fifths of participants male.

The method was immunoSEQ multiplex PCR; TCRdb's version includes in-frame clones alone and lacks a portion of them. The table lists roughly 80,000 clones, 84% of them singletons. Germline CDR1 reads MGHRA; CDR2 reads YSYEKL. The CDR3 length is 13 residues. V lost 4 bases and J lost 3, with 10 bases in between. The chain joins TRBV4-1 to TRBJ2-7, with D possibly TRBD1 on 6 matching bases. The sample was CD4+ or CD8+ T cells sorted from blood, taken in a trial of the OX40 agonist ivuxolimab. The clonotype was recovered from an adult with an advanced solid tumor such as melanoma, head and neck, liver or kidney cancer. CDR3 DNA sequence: TGCGCCAGCAGCCCGACAGGATTCTACGAGCAGTACTTC. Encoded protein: CASSPTGFYEQYF.